Presented here are 19 T cell receptor beta chains from one specimen sequenced in a study of blood T cell repertoires in COVID-19 (dated by TCRdb to about 2020). Library construction relied on the immunoSEQ multiplex PCR assay. TCRdb obtained this table from immuneACCESS and retained in-frame rearrangements with V and J assigned. These tables miss some clones; where compared with another copy, unresolved V genes account for less than half of the shortfall, and the remainder is unexplained. Counted in this sample were about 200,000 clones; roughly 88% of them appeared once. About 3.3% of the sample is in the top ten clones. Sequenced input: peripheral blood. The origin of the receptors is a man in his 60s with acute or convalescent COVID-19.

A few counts support this clone. The chain combines TRBV2 with TRBJ2-7; 10 nucleotides align to TRBD2. J lost 3 bases, V lost 4 bases, and 9 bases had no gene match. The CDR3 loop spans 16 amino acids. Germline V CDR1 and CDR2: SNHLY, FYNNEI. CDR3 DNA: TGTGCCAGCAGTGCCCCGCTATTAGCGGGAGGCTACGAGCAGTACTTC. It yields the protein CASSAPLLAGGYEQYF.

The rearrangement joins TRBV19 to TRBJ1-3; 8 bases map to TRBD1. Germline V lookup: CDR1 LNHDA, CDR2 SQIVND (reference sequence). The CDR3 loop spans 16 amino acids. The ends lost 5 bases at V and 2 bases at J; junction bases unmatched: 8. The CDR3 region is CASSPPPDRAGNTIYF. CDR3 in DNA: TGTGCCAGTAGTCCTCCCCCGGACAGGGCTGGAAACACCATATATTTT.

The chain joins TRBV2 to TRBJ2-3, with 8 bases fitting TRBD1. This CDR3 is 15 amino acids long. Germline loops: CDR1 SNHLY, CDR2 FYNNEI. V lost 6 bases, J lost 0 bases, and 5 bases stayed unmatched. CDR3 region: CASSRQGTSTDTQYF. The CDR3, as DNA: TGTGCCAGCAGCCGACAGGGGACTAGCACAGATACGCAGTATTTT.

This clone was seen once. The genes are TRBV28 and TRBJ1-2, with D possibly being TRBD1 (6 bases). The germline V gene has CDR1 MDHEN and CDR2 SYDVKM. The germline V and J ends were trimmed by 6 bases and 0 bases, with 8 bases remaining between them. This CDR3 is built from 13 residues. CDR3 loop: CASRDSTNYGYTF. CDR3 coding DNA: TGTGCCAGCAGGGACAGCACTAACTATGGCTACACCTTC.

The chain links TRBV3-1 (or the pseudogene TRBV3-2) to TRBJ1-6; no definite D call. Germline loops: CDR1 LGHDT, CDR2 YNNKEL (reference sequence). The V and J ends lost 5 bases and 7 bases respectively, with 18 bases between them. The CDR3 extends over 16 amino acids. CDR3 DNA sequence: TGTGCCAGCAGCAAACCGACCGCGCGGGGAAATTCACCCCTCCACTTT. Translated, it gives CASSKPTARGNSPLHF.

V gene TRBV5-1 combines with J gene TRBJ2-2; 11 positions match TRBD2. Germline loops: CDR1 SGHRS, CDR2 YFSETQ. Losses at the gene ends were 0 bases for V and 4 bases for J; bases not matched to a gene: 5. The CDR3 consists of 17 residues. The CDR3 region has the DNA TGCGCCAGCAGCTTGGTCACACTAGCGGGAGCCACCGGGGAGCTGTTTTTT. Encoded protein: CASSLVTLAGATGELFF.

This clone was recorded once. The rearrangement links TRBV3-1 (or the pseudogene TRBV3-2) to TRBJ2-7; D is perhaps TRBD1 (5 bases). Germline assignment: CDR1 LGHDT and CDR2 YNNKEL (reference sequence). Trimming removed 4 bases from V and 6 bases from J, with 10 bases in between. This CDR3 has 12 amino acids. CDR3 sequence: CASSLQGVEQYF. The CDR3 coding sequence is TGTGCCAGCAGCCTGCAAGGGGTCGAGCAGTACTTC.

The CDR3 coding sequence is TGTGCCAGCAGCCCAAGTGGGGGCGGGGAGACCCAGTACTTC. It codes for CASSPSGGGETQYF. This chain connects TRBV11-2 to TRBJ2-5; the D gene is possibly TRBD1 (6 bases). V was shortened by 5 bases and J by 5 bases, with 15 bases between the two germline ends. In germline, CDR1 is SGHAT, CDR2 FQNNGV. The CDR3 is 14 residues long.

The gene calls are TRBV29-1 and TRBJ2-4, with TRBD2 identical over 10 bases. V was pared by 5 bases and J by 5 bases, with 3 bases of the junction left unmatched. Germline values: CDR1 SQVTM, CDR2 ANQGSEA. This CDR3 has 13 amino acids. The CDR3 coding sequence is TGCAGCGTTTATCTAGCGGGGGAAAACATTCAGTACTTC. This sequence encodes CSVYLAGENIQYF.

The CDR3 bases are TGTGCCAGTAGTATCCAAACAGGGGGCTCCTACGAGCAGTACTTC. It specifies CASSIQTGGSYEQYF. The chain couples TRBV19 to TRBJ2-7; the match to TRBD1 covers 8 bases. The CDR3 sequence is 15 residues long. V dropped 3 bases and J dropped 0; count of bases not matched to a gene: 4. The germline V gene has CDR1 LNHDA and CDR2 SQIVND (reference sequence).

V usage is TRBV11-3 and J usage is TRBJ2-7; D not resolved. This CDR3 contains 11 residues. The V gene's germline CDR1 is SGHNT and CDR2 YENEEA. Trimming took off 3 bases at V and 3 bases at J, with 3 bases between the two ends. The CDR3 nucleotides read TGTGCCAGCAGCTTCAACTACGAGCAGTACTTC. Protein: CASSFNYEQYF.

DNA for the CDR3: TGTGCCAGTAGTTTGACAGTCACTGAAGCTTTCTTT. Its protein is CASSLTVTEAFF. This chain links TRBV19 with TRBJ1-1; possibly TRBD1 for D (5 bases). In germline, CDR1 is LNHDA, CDR2 SQIVND (reference sequence). CDR3 length: 12 residues. The V and J ends lost 5 bases and 4 bases respectively, with 8 bases between them.

The chain links TRBV28 to TRBJ2-1, with 13 bases that match TRBD2. Germline V gene sequence: CDR1 MDHEN, CDR2 SYDVKM. The CDR3 has 16 residues. The junction had 8 bases not matched to a gene; V was cut back by 7 bases and J by 5 bases. CDR3 sequence reads: CASKALGLAGNNEQFF. The CDR3 region has the DNA TGTGCCAGCAAAGCTCTGGGACTAGCGGGAAACAATGAGCAGTTCTTC.

This clone was observed a single time. CDR3 nucleotides: TGTGCCAGCAGCCCTAGCGGGAGTGGGTCTGAGCAGTTCTTC. This encodes CASSPSGSGSEQFF. The V call is TRBV7-3, the J call TRBJ2-1; 10 bases match TRBD2. CDR3 size: 14 residues. Germline V gives CDR1 SGHTA, CDR2 FQGTGA. After removal of 5 bases from V and 9 bases from J, the junction contained 7 bases not matched to a gene.

This chain uses TRBV19 with TRBJ1-1; 8 bases agree with TRBD1. The CDR3 runs to 14 residues. CDR1 LNHDA and CDR2 SQIVND come from the germline V gene (reference sequence). V shed 3 bases, J shed 1 base, and the junction held 1 base outside the gene matches. As DNA, the CDR3 is TGTGCCAGTAGTATGGGACAGGAGAACACTGAAGCTTTCTTT. It encodes CASSMGQENTEAFF.

V and J are TRBV24-1 and TRBJ1-4; D is possibly TRBD1 (6 bases). The V gene's germline CDR1 is KGHDR and CDR2 SFDVKD. The CDR3 totals 13 residues. V was shortened by 3 bases and J by 14 bases, with 15 bases between the two germline ends. CDR3 nucleotides: TGTGCCACCAGTGATCCTGCAACAGGGAAGCTGTTTTTT. Residues: CATSDPATGKLFF.

Worth noting for this clone: One end of the junction fails to match germline, which may point to a read error. The gene calls are TRBV4-1 and TRBJ2-7, with 9 bases identical to TRBD2. This CDR3 has 13 amino acids. Germline-derived CDR1 and CDR2 are MGHRA and YSYEKL. The CDR3: CASSQDPPSGAQF. CDR3 in DNA: TGCGCCAGCAGCCAAGATCCCCCTAGCGGGGCACAGTTC.

V is TRBV19 and J is TRBJ2-1; TRBD2 aligns across 8 bases. V gave up 10 bases and J gave up 4 bases; unmatched junction bases: 9. The CDR3 contains 14 residues. In germline, CDR1 is LNHDA, CDR2 SQIVND (reference sequence). The chain's CDR3 is CATQTSVSYNEQFF. Written as DNA, the CDR3 is TGTGCCACTCAGACTAGCGTCTCGTACAATGAGCAGTTCTTC. The full variable domain, completed using reference TRBV19 and TRBJ2-1, is DGGITQSPKYLFRKEGQNVTLSCEQNLNHDAMYWYRQDPGQGLRLIYYSQIVNDFQKGDIAEGYSVSREKKESFPLTVTSAQKNPTAFYLCATQTSVSYNEQFFGPGTRLTVL.

This sequence joins TRBV18 and TRBJ2-3, with D possibly TRBD2 on 5 matching bases. Looked up from germline, CDR1 is KGHSH and CDR2 is LQKENI. V lost 6 bases and J lost 4, with 20 bases in between. The CDR3 length is 16 residues. The CDR3 sequence: CASSTRVEKMADTQYF. Here the CDR3 DNA reads TGTGCCAGCTCCACGAGGGTCGAAAAAATGGCAGATACGCAGTATTTT. The variable domain in full, with the rest retrieved from reference TRBV18 and TRBJ2-3, is NAGVMQNPRHLVRRRGQEARLRCSPMKGHSHVYWYRQLPEEGLKFMVYLQKENIIDESGMPKERFSAEFPKEGPSILRIQQVVRGDSAAYFCASSTRVEKMADTQYFGPGTRLTVL.